The source of this T cell receptor (beta chain) is a study of lung T cells in sarcoidosis with Löfgren's syndrome (dated by TCRdb to 2017 to 2019). About the full investigation: Sarcoidosis was described as a granulomatous, mainly pulmonary disease marked by CD4+ T cell accumulation in bronchoalveolar lavage fluid. The repertoire analyses were focused on Lofgren's syndrome patients.

The V end gives up 2 bases and the J end 7 bases, leaving 10 bases in the junction not matched to a gene. CDR1 and CDR2 (SEHNR, FQNEAQ) derive from the germline V gene (reference sequence). Inclusive of the bounding cysteine and phenylalanine, the CDR3 is 16 residues long. Just CDR3 DNA is preserved here, 48 bases in frame from base 1. The study profiled TCR repertoires of CD4+ T cells collected through bronchoalveolar lavage. This clonotype came up a few times. It has no known antigen specificity. No clone much larger than this one lies a single base away; base qualities are absent. What the work shows at the level of the full study, not this receptor alone: When alphabeta pairing was analyzed, TRAV12-1 tended to pair preferentially with TRBV2, and the resulting paired TCRs displayed CDR3 homology. Multiple Lofgren's syndrome patients were reported to share TRAV12-1 and TRBV2 CDR3 motifs, a finding that suggests public CD4+ TCR repertoires. The study only suggested recognition of a sarcoidosis-associated antigen, and the antigen remained putative and unidentified. In Lofgren's syndrome patients, relative to control subjects, TRAV12-1 and TRBV2 were reported to be the most expanded V gene segments.

Sequencer: Illumina MiSeq. The public reads were reanalyzed by TCRdb: fastp trimming at Q25, MiXCR alignment, in-frame beta chains only. Each CDR3 protein gets just one entry, which takes the most common genes and DNA from the rows behind it. This sample has more than 8,500 distinct CDR3 sequences in its table, and 15% to 20% of those were observed once. More than 6.5% of the sample comes from the top ten. Material: CD4+ T cells from bronchoalveolar lavage. Recombination joined TRBV7-9 with TRBJ2-5; 10 bases in between match TRBD2. This clonotype originated in a human donor with sarcoidosis (Löfgren's syndrome or another form), or a control subject (not recorded which). The CDR3 corresponds to CASSLTLLAGDVTQYF. DNA sequence: TGTGCCAGCAGCTTAACCCTCCTAGCGGGAGACGTGACCCAGTACTTC.